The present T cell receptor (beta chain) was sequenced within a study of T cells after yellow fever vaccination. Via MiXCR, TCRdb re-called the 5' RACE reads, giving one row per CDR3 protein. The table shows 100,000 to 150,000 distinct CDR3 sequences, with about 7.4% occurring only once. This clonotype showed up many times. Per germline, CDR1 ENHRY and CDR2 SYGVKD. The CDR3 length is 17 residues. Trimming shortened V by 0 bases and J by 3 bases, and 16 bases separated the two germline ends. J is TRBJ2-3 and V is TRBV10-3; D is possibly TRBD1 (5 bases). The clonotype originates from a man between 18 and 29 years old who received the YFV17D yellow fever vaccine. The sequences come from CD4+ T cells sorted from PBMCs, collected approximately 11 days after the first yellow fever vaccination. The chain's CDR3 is CAISESVGAPRTDTQYF. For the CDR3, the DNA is TGTGCCATCAGTGAGTCGGTAGGGGCCCCACGTACAGATACGCAGTATTTT.